This T cell receptor (beta chain) was sequenced during a study of blood T cell repertoires in COVID-19. Germline CDR1 LNHDA, CDR2 SQIVND (reference sequence). This CDR3 comprises 13 residues. V was shortened by 6 bases and J by 7 bases, with 13 bases between the two germline ends. Sequencing used immunoSEQ multiplex PCR; TCRdb keeps in-frame clones, though not all of them. The sample includes about 230,000 clones, over 75% seen only once; the top ten take approximately 3.5%. The sequence was collected from a woman in her 30s who had been exposed to COVID-19. The specimen was PBMCs or T cells enriched from blood (not recorded which). V gene TRBV19 combines with J gene TRBJ1-5; weak D call: TRBD1 (6 bases). CDR3 in DNA: TGTGCCAGTAGCACCTACAGGGTGCAGCCCCAGCATTTT. Protein sequence: CASSTYRVQPQHF.